This paragraph covers one TCR beta chain sequence. The source of the sample is a study of T cell changes during pregnancy in multiple sclerosis. TCRdb's copy holds only in-frame clones and misses some; the assay was immunoSEQ multiplex PCR. This sample has about 94,000 clones, with about 94% found just once. Sample: peripheral blood, taken after pregnancy. The receptor was isolated from a female donor with multiple sclerosis, enrolled in a pregnancy study.

In DNA, the CDR3 is TGTGCCTGGAGTGTTCCGACAGGGGGCCCTCAATTCTACGAGCAGTACTTC. Translating gives CAWSVPTGGPQFYEQYF. This chain joins TRBV30 and TRBJ2-7, with TRBD1 identical over 10 bases. Unmatched junction bases numbered 11, after V lost 0 bases and J lost 3 bases. The CDR3 is made up of 17 amino acids. Germline V gene data show CDR1 as GTSNPN and CDR2 as SVGIG (reference sequence). The complete variable domain, with remaining parts taken from reference TRBV30 and TRBJ2-7, reads SQTIHQWPATLVQPVGSPLSLECTVEGTSNPNLYWYRQAAGRGLQLLFYSVGIGQISSEVPQNLSASRPQDRQFILSSKKLLLSDSGFYLCAWSVPTGGPQFYEQYFGPGTRLTVT.